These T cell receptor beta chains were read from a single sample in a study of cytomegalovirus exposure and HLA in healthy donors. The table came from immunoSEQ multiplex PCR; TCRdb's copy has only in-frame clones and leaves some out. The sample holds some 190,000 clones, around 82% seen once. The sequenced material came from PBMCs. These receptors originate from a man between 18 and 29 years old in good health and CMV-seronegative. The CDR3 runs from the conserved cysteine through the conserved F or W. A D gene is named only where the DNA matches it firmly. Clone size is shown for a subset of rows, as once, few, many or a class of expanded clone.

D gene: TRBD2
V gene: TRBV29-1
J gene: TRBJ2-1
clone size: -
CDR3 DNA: TGCAGCGTTGTACGGACTAGTTTAACTCGGTTCTTC
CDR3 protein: CSVVRTSLTRFF

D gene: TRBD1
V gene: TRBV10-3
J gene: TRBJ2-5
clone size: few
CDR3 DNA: TGTGCCATCAGCCCCTTGGGACAGATAGAGACCCAGTACTTC
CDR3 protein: CAISPLGQIETQYF

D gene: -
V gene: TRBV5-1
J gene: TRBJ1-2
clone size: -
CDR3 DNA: TGCGCCAGCAGCTTAGCCCAGGGGACCTTATTGGGCTACACCTTC
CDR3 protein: CASSLAQGTLLGYTF

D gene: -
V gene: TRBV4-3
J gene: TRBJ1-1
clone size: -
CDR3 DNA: TGCGCCAGCAGCCAAGAGGGGGCGAGGGGCCCCTTT
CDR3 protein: CASSQEGARGPF

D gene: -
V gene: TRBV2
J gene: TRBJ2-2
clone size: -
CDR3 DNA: TGTGCCAGTCGACAGTACACCGGGGAGCTGTTTTTT
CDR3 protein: CASRQYTGELFF

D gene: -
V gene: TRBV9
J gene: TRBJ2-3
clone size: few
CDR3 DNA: TGTGCCAGCAGCGTAGTGGGGGCCGGTCTAGATACGCAGTATTTT
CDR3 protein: CASSVVGAGLDTQYF

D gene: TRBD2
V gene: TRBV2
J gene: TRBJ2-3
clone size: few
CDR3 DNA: TGTGCCAGCAGTACTAGCGGGGGCCACACAGATACGCAGTATTTT
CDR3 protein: CASSTSGGHTDTQYF

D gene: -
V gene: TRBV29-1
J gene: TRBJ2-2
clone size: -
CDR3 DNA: TGCAGCGTTGAATTTGGAGCGGCAAGGCGGGTTTACACCGGGGAGCTGTTTTTT
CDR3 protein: CSVEFGAARRVYTGELFF

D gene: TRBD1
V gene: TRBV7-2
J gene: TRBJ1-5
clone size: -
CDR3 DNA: TGTGCCAGCAGCCGGACAGGGGTTCAGCCCCAGCATTTT
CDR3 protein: CASSRTGVQPQHF

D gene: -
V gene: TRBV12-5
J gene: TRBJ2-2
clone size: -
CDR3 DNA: TGTGCTAGTGGTTTGGGGCAGGGGAGCACCGGGGAGCTGTTTTTT
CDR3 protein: CASGLGQGSTGELFF

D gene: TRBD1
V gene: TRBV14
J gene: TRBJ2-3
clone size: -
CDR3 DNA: TGTGCCAGCAGCCGGACAGGACGATTCACAGATACGCAGTATTTT
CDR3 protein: CASSRTGRFTDTQYF

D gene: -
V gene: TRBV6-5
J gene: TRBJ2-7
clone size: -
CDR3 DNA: TGTGCCAGCAGTTACGGCAGGGAAAAAGGCGAGCAGTACTTC
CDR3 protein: CASSYGREKGEQYF

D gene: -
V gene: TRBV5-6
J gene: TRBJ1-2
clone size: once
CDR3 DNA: TGTGCCAGCAGCTTTGGGGGCGGGTATGGCTACACCTTC
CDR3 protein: CASSFGGGYGYTF

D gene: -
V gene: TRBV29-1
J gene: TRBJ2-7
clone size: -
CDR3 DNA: TGCAGCGTGGGACACCTCGACTACGAGCAGTACTTC
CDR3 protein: CSVGHLDYEQYF

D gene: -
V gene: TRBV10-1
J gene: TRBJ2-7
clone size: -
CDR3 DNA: TGCGCCAGCAGTGAGACTGCAGGGGCCCACCTCTCCTACGAGCAGTACTTC
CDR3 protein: CASSETAGAHLSYEQYF

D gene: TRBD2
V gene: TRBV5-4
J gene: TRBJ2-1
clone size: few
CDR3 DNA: TGTGCCAGCAGCTGGGGACTAGCGGGGGGGGACGTTTACAATGAGCAGTTCTTC
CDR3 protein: CASSWGLAGGDVYNEQFF

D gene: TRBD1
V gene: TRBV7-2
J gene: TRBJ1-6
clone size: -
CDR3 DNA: TGTGCCAGCAGCGGGGGGGGACAGGGAACTCATCCCCTCCACTTT
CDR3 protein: CASSGGGQGTHPLHF

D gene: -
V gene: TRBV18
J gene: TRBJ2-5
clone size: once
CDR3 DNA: TGTGCCAGCTCACCGATGGCGGAAGAGACCCAGTACTTC
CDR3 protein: CASSPMAEETQYF

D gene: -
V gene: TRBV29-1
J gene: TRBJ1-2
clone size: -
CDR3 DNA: TGCAGCGTTGAAGGCTCGGCAGGGGATGGCTACACCTTC
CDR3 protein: CSVEGSAGDGYTF

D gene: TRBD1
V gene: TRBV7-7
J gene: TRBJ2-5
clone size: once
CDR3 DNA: TGTGCTAGCAGCGGGACAGGGGAAGAGACCCAGTACTTC
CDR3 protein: CASSGTGEETQYF

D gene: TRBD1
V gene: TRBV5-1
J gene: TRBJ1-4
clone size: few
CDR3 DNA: TGCGCCAGCAGCTTGGGGCCTGGACAGGGGGCGGCTAATGAAAAACTGTTTTTT
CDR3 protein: CASSLGPGQGAANEKLFF

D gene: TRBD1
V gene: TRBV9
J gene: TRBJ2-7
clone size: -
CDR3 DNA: TGTGCCAGCAGCGTCGGGACAGGGACCTACGAGCAGTACTTC
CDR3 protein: CASSVGTGTYEQYF

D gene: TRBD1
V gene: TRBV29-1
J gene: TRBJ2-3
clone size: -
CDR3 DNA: TGCAGCGTGGGTAACAGGGGGGATACGCAGTATTTT
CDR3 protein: CSVGNRGDTQYF

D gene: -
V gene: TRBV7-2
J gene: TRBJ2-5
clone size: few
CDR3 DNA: TGTGCCAGCAGCTTAGCCCGGGAGACCCAGTACTTC
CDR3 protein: CASSLARETQYF

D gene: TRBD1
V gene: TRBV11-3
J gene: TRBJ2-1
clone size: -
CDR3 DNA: TGTGCCAGCAGCGCGACAGGGGCTTCCTACAATGAGCAGTTCTTC
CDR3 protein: CASSATGASYNEQFF

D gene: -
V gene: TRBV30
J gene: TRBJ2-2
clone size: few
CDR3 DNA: TGTGCCTGGAGTGTAGGACAAGGCGGGGAGCTGTTTTTT
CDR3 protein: CAWSVGQGGELFF

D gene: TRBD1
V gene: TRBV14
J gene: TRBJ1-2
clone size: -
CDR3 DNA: TGTGCCAGCAGCCAGACAGGGAAGTATGGCTACACCTTC
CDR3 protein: CASSQTGKYGYTF

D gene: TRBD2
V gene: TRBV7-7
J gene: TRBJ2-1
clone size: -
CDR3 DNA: TGTGCTAGCAGCTTAGGTAGCGGGGGGCCTAATGAGCAGTTCTTC
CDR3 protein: CASSLGSGGPNEQFF

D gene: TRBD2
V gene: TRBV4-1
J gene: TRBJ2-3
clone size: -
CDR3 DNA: TGCGCCAGCAGCCAAGATAAAGAGAGGGACTACTACACAGATACGCAGTATTTT
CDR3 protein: CASSQDKERDYYTDTQYF

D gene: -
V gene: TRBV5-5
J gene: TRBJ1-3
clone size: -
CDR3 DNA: TGTGCCAGCAGCTTGGCCGGGGTAACCATACCCGGCTCTGGAAACACCATATATTTT
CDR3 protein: CASSLAGVTIPGSGNTIYF

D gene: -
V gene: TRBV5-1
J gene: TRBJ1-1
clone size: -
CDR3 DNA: TGCGCCAGCTCCGGGTTCCAGGTCACAGGGAGGAACACTGAAGCTTTCTTT
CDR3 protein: CASSGFQVTGRNTEAFF